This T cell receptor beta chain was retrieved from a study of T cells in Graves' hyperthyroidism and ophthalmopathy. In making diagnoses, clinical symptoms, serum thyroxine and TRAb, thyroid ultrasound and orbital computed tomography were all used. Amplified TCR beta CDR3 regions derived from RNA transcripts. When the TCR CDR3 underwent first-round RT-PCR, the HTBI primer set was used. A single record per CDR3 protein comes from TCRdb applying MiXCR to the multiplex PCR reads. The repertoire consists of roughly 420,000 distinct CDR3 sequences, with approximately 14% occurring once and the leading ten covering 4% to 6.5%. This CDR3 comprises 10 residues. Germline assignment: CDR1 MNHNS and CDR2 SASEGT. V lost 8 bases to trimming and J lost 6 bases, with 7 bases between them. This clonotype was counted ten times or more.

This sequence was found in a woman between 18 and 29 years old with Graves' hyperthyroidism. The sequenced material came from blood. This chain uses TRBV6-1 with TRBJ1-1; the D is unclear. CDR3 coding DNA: TGTGCCAGCGGACTATCTGAAGCTTTCTTT. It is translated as CASGLSEAFF.